Listed below are T cell receptor beta chains from one sample, sequenced in a study of blood T cell repertoires in COVID-19. Assay: immunoSEQ multiplex PCR; the TCRdb copy retains only in-frame clones and omits some. The sample holds roughly 120,000 clones; around four fifths are singletons and the top ten take under 3%. The sequenced material came from peripheral blood. These receptors were collected from a man aged 30 to 39 with acute or convalescent COVID-19. Each CDR3 is given with its conserved first and last residue. A D gene is named only where the DNA matches it firmly. The size field is filled for only some rows; it gives once, few, many or a size class.

d_gene	v_gene	j_gene	abundance	CDR3nt	CDR3aa
TRBD1	TRBV15	TRBJ1-4	-	TGTGCCACCAGCAGGGACAGGGGGATGGAAAAACTGTTTTTT	CATSRDRGMEKLFF
TRBD2	TRBV6-1	TRBJ2-1	-	TGTGCCAGCAGTGAACTAGCGGGGAGGAATGAGCAGTTCTTC	CASSELAGRNEQFF
-	TRBV2	TRBJ1-4	-	TGTGCCAGCGGGCCAGGGTTTACTAATGAAAAACTGTTTTTT	CASGPGFTNEKLFF
-	TRBV4-1	TRBJ1-6	-	TGCGCCAGCAGCCAAGATCCGGGAGTCGGTTCACCCCTCCACTTT	CASSQDPGVGSPLHF
TRBD2	TRBV20-1	TRBJ2-1	-	TGCAGTGCTAGTACCGGACTAGACGTACCCGAGCAGTTCTTC	CSASTGLDVPEQFF
TRBD1	TRBV4-1	TRBJ2-1	-	TGCGCCAGCAGCCAAAACAGGGGGCCTAGTTATGAGCAGTTCTTC	CASSQNRGPSYEQFF
-	TRBV10-2	TRBJ2-2	once	TGCGCCAGCAGTTCCAACCCTAGGGGCGGGGAGCTGTTTTTT	CASSSNPRGGELFF
TRBD2	TRBV2	TRBJ2-3	-	TGTGCCAGCAGGGCCGGAAGGGCGGGAGCTTCGGATACGCAGTATTTT	CASRAGRAGASDTQYF
TRBD2	TRBV15	TRBJ2-1	-	TGTGCCACCAGCGGGGCTAGCGGGATGTTCAATGAGCAGTTCTTC	CATSGASGMFNEQFF
TRBD2	TRBV7-9	TRBJ2-5	-	TGTGCCAGCAGCTCTCAATGGCCCCTAGCGGGGTCGGGGGAGACCCAGTACTTC	CASSSQWPLAGSGETQYF
-	TRBV25-1	TRBJ1-4	-	TGTGCCAGCAGTGCAGAGGGCCGTTCGGGGAAACTGTTTTTT	CASSAEGRSGKLFF
TRBD1	TRBV28	TRBJ1-1	-	TGTGCCAGCAGACGGGACAGGGCCGAAGCTTTCTTT	CASRRDRAEAFF
-	TRBV5-1	TRBJ1-1	-	TGCGCCAGCAGCTTGGCCCCCTTAGGAGTGAACACTGAAGCTTTCTTT	CASSLAPLGVNTEAFF
-	TRBV5-6	TRBJ1-2	-	TGTGCCAGCAGCTCGGGAGGTACCTATGGCTACACCTTC	CASSSGGTYGYTF
TRBD1	TRBV6-6	TRBJ2-5	-	TGTGCCAGCGGACAGGGTATCCAAGAGACCCAGTACTTC	CASGQGIQETQYF
TRBD1	TRBV6-4	TRBJ1-5	-	TGTGCCAGCAGTCCGGGACAGGGGTCGTCACAGCCCCAGCATTTT	CASSPGQGSSQPQHF
-	TRBV5-1	TRBJ1-2	-	TGCGCCAGCAGCTTAGGTCAGGGTGCCTATGGCTACACCTTC	CASSLGQGAYGYTF
TRBD1	TRBV2	TRBJ2-5	-	TGTGCCAGCAGCGCCCGGACAGGGCGTGAGACCCAGTACTTC	CASSARTGRETQYF
-	TRBV7-9	TRBJ2-5	once	TGTGCCAGCAGCTTAGGATCACTAGCCAGCGGAGAGACCCAGTACTTC	CASSLGSLASGETQYF
TRBD1	TRBV29-1	TRBJ1-1	-	TGCAGCGTTACAAAGGGACAGGGAGTTGTTAGCACTGAAGCTTTCTTT	CSVTKGQGVVSTEAFF
TRBD2	TRBV27	TRBJ2-1	-	TGTGCCAGCAGTTTCTTTGCGGGAGGGCCCTACAATGAGCAGTTCTTC	CASSFFAGGPYNEQFF
-	TRBV18	TRBJ2-5	-	TGTGCCAGGAGAGAGACCCAGTACTTC	CARRETQYF
-	TRBV7-2	TRBJ2-1	-	TGTGCCAGCAGCCGAGACTGGGATGAGCAGTTCTTC	CASSRDWDEQFF
-	TRBV19	TRBJ1-5	-	TGTGCCAGTAGTATCTACAGCTATCAGCCCCAGCATTTT	CASSIYSYQPQHF